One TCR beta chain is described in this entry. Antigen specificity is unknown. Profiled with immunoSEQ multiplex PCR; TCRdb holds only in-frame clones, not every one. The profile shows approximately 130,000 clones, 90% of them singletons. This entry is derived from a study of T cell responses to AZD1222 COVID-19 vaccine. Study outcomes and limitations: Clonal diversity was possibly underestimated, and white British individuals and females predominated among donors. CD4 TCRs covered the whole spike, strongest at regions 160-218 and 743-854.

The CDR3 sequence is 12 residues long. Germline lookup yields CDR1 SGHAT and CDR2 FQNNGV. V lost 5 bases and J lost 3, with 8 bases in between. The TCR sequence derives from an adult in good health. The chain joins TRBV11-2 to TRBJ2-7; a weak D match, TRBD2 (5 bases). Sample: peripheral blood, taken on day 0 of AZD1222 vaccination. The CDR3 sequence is CASSAGHYEQYF. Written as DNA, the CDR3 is TGTGCCAGCAGCGCGGGCCACTACGAGCAGTACTTC.